One and the same sample provided the 6 T cell receptor beta chains below, sequenced in a study of T cell responses to AZD1222 COVID-19 vaccine. Data came from immunoSEQ multiplex PCR; TCRdb stores just in-frame clones and leaves some out. This table holds 50,000 to 70,000 clones, 89% found once. The input for sequencing was peripheral blood, taken 28 days after the second AZD1222 dose. These receptors were collected from an adult who received the AZD1222 COVID-19 vaccine.

The chain combines TRBV7-9 with TRBJ2-6; 7 nucleotides match TRBD1. Germline V gives CDR1 SEHNR, CDR2 FQNEAQ (reference sequence). The CDR3 loop spans 17 amino acids. With 1 base clipped from V and 2 bases from J, the junction kept 5 bases outside the gene matches. The CDR3 region is CASSLELTGPGANVLTF. For the CDR3, the DNA is TGTGCCAGCAGCTTAGAGTTGACAGGGCCTGGGGCCAACGTCCTGACTTTC.

The chain joins TRBV28 to TRBJ2-3; D perhaps matches TRBD1 (5 bases). This CDR3 contains 14 residues. V gave up 0 bases and J gave up 2 bases, with 6 bases separating them. Per germline, CDR1 MDHEN and CDR2 SYDVKM. CDR3 protein: CASSLWTATDTQYF. In nucleotides, the CDR3 is TGTGCCAGCAGTTTATGGACAGCCACAGATACGCAGTATTTT.

The chain employs TRBV6-1 and TRBJ2-6; tentative D call: TRBD1 (6 bases). V was clipped by 2 bases and J by 0 bases, with 14 bases between them. CDR3 size: 18 residues. Germline assignment: CDR1 MNHNS and CDR2 SASEGT. CDR3 in DNA: TGTGCCAGCAGTGAATTAGTAGGACAGATCTCTGGGGCCAACGTCCTGACTTTC. It codes for CASSELVGQISGANVLTF.

The chain couples TRBV18 to TRBJ2-3, with TRBD1 as a possible D gene (5 bases). The V gene lost 4 bases and the J gene lost 4 bases, with 15 bases spanning the gap. This CDR3 has 15 residues. Germline lookup yields CDR1 KGHSH and CDR2 LQKENI. The CDR3 DNA is TGTGCCAGCTCACACTCCGAAGGGGTAGCAGATACGCAGTATTTT. It translates to CASSHSEGVADTQYF.

V gene TRBV11-2 combines with J gene TRBJ2-1; D perhaps matches TRBD1 (6 bases). Germline V CDR1 and CDR2: SGHAT, FQNNGV. Trimming cost V 3 bases and J 6 bases, with 15 bases left between them. This CDR3 region has 15 residues. The CDR3 DNA is TGTGCCAGCAGCTTCCGTACAGGGTATACCAATGAGCAGTTCTTC. Encoded protein: CASSFRTGYTNEQFF.

The chain has TRBV11-3 and TRBJ2-7, with a tentative D call TRBD1 (6 bases). This CDR3 is built from 13 residues. Trimming left V 1 base short and J 4 bases short, with 8 bases between. Germline V gives CDR1 SGHNT, CDR2 YENEEA. This CDR3 reads CASSLAGAYEQYF. CDR3 DNA sequence: TGTGCCAGCAGCTTAGCAGGGGCATACGAGCAGTACTTC.